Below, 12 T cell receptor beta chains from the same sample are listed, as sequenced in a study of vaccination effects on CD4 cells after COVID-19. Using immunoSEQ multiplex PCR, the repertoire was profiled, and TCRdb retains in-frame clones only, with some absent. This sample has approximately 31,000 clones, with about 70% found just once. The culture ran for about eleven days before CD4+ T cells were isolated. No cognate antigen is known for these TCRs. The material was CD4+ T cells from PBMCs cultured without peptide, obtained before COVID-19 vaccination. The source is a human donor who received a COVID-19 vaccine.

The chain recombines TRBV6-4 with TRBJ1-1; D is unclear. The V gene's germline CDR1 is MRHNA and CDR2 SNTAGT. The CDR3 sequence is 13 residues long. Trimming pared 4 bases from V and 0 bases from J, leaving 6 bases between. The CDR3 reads CASSGTMNTEAFF. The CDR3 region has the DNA TGTGCCAGCAGTGGTACCATGAACACTGAAGCTTTCTTT.

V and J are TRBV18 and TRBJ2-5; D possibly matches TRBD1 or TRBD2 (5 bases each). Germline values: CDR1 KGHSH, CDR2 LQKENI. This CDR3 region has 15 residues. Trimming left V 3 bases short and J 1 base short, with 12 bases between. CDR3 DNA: TGTGCCAGCTCACCCGCGGCTGGGGGCCAAGAGACCCAGTACTTC. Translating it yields CASSPAAGGQETQYF.

CDR3 in amino acids: CASGQGYSNQPQHF. Here the CDR3 DNA reads TGTGCCAGCGGACAGGGATATAGCAATCAGCCCCAGCATTTT. This rearrangement joins TRBV2 to TRBJ1-5; 8 bases align to TRBD1. Germline trimming cut 8 bases from V and 0 bases from J; bases unmatched to any gene: 3. Looked up from germline, CDR1 is SNHLY and CDR2 is FYNNEI. The CDR3 has 14 amino acids.

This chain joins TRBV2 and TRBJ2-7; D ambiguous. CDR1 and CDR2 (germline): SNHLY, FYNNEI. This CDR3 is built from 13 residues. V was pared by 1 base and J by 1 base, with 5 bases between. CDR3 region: CASSEDGSYEQYF. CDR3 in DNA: TGTGCCAGCAGTGAAGACGGATCCTACGAGCAGTACTTC.

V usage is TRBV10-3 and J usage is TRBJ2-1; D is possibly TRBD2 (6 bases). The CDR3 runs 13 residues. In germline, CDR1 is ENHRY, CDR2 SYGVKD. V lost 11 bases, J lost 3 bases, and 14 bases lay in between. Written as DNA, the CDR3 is TGTGCCGGAGGTGGAGGGATCTACAATGAGCAGTTCTTC. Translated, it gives CAGGGGIYNEQFF.

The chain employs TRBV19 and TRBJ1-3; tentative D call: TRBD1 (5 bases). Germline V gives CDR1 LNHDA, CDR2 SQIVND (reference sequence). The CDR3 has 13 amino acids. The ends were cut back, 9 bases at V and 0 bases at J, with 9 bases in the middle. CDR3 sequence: CASRQRSGNTIYF. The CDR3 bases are TGTGCCAGCCGACAGCGCTCTGGAAACACCATATATTTT.

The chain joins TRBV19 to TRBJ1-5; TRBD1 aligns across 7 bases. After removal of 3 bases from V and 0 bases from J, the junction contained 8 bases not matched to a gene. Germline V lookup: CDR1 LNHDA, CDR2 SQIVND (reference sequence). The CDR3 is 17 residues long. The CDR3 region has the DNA TGTGCCAGTAGTATTGACAGGGTAGGAAATAGCAATCAGCCCCAGCATTTT. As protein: CASSIDRVGNSNQPQHF.

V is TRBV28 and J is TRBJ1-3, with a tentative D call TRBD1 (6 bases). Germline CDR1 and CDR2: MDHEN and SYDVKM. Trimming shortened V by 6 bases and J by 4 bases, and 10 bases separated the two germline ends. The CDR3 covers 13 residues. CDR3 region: CASSTGLGNTIYF. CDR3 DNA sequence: TGTGCCAGCAGCACAGGGTTAGGAAACACCATATATTTT.

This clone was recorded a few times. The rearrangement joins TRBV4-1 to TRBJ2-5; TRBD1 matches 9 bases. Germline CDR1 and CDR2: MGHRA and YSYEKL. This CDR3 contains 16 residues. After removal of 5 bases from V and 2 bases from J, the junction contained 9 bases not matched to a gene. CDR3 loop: CASSSTSGTGQETQYF. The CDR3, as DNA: TGCGCCAGCAGCTCGACCTCCGGGACAGGGCAAGAGACCCAGTACTTC.

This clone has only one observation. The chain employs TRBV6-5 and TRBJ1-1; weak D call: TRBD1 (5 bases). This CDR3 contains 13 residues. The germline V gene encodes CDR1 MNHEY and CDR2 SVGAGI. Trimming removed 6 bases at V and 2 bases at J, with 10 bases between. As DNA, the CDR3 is TGTGCCAGCAGCGAGACAGCTAACACTGAAGCTTTCTTT. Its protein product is CASSETANTEAFF.

CDR3 DNA sequence: TGTGCCAGCAGCTTGTCGTTCAGGGGTGGCTACACCTTC. Encoded protein: CASSLSFRGGYTF. The chain is built from TRBV5-4 and TRBJ1-2; a weak D match, TRBD1 (6 bases). CDR3 length: 13 amino acids. Germline V CDR1 and CDR2: SGHNT, YYREEE (reference sequence). V dropped 1 base and J dropped 7 bases, with 11 bases sitting between them.

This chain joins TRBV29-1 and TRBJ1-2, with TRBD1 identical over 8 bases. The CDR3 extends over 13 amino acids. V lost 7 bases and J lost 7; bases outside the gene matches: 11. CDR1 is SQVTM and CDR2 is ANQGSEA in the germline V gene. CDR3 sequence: CSASDRDGSGYTF. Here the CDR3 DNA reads TGCAGCGCCTCGGACAGGGATGGAAGTGGCTACACCTTC.